These 12 T cell receptor delta chains originate from one sample sequenced in a study of gamma-delta T cells after stem cell transplantation. TCRdb reapplied CATT to the RT-PCR reads. This sample has about 1,700 delta-chain clones, with approximately 16% found just once. Specimen: gamma-delta T cells. These receptors were obtained from a human donor. It is not recorded whose cells these are; they may come from a transplant donor.

The chain has TRDV1 and TRDJ1; D perhaps matches TRDD3 (5 bases). Germline V gene data show CDR1 as TSWWSYY and CDR2 as QGS. CDR3 length: 18 residues. The V gene lost 5 bases and the J gene lost 11 bases, with 33 bases spanning the gap. CDR3 region: CALGPNGIGDLYTDHLIF. CDR3 DNA: TGTGCTCTTGGGCCCAACGGGATTGGTGATCTGTACACCGATCACCTCATCTTT.

A few counts support this clone. The junction shows a germline mismatch at one end, possibly a read error. The chain couples TRDV2 to TRDJ1; either TRDD2 or TRDD3 may fit D (5 bases each). Germline CDR1 reads GEAIGNYY; CDR2 reads EKD. The CDR3 covers 20 residues. The chain's CDR3 is CACDTPPPPLVMAYTDTLIF. The CDR3 region has the DNA TGTGCCTGTGACACTCCGCCTCCTCCTCTGGTGATGGCCTACACCGATACACTCATCTTT.

There are a few counts of this clone. A much larger clone lies one base from this, so it may be a read error. Within the sample, other DNA sequences also encode this same CDR3. The chain links TRDV1 to TRDJ1; D gene ambiguous. From germline, CDR1 is TSWWSYY and CDR2 QGS. Trimming removed 4 bases at V and 3 bases at J, with 18 bases between. This CDR3 is 16 amino acids long. The CDR3, as DNA: TGTGCTCTTGGGGGAGCAGCGGCTGGTAGACCCGATAAACTCATCTTT. The encoded protein is CALGGAAAGRPDKLIF.

In its sample, this clone was seen a few times. This may be a read error, as it is one base from a much larger clone. The CDR3 nucleotides are TGTGCTCTTGGGGACTCCTTCCTACGTGTACTGGGGATTGGTCTACTGAGCACCGATAAACTCATCTTT. Translating gives CALGDSFLRVLGIGLLSTDKLIF. The chain is built from TRDV1 and TRDJ1, with TRDD2 matching 9 bases. V shed 3 bases, J shed 1 base, and the junction held 27 bases outside the gene matches. Germline values: CDR1 TSWWSYY, CDR2 QGS. The CDR3 sequence is 23 residues long.

As to this clone: A far bigger clonotype differs at one base, so this is likely a read error. This chain joins TRDV2 and TRDJ1; 12 nucleotides line up with TRDD3. Unmatched junction bases numbered 22, after V lost 0 bases and J lost 3 bases. Germline CDR1 is GEAIGNYY and CDR2 is EKD. The CDR3 has 22 amino acids. The CDR3 here is CACDTGVWADPPWGIRPDKLIF. Here the CDR3 DNA reads TGTGCCTGTGACACCGGGGTCTGGGCCGATCCCCCCTGGGGGATACGGCCCGATAAACTCATCTTT.

By share, this clone counts as large. Other DNA sequences in the sample encode the same CDR3. DNA for the CDR3: TGTGCTCTTGGGGAACTCCGCCGGTTTCCTACGAGAGTCTGTAGACCGGGGTGTGGCGATAAACTCATCTTT. As protein: CALGELRRFPTRVCRPGCGDKLIF. V usage is TRDV1 and J usage is TRDJ1; 7 bases match TRDD2. The germline V gene encodes CDR1 TSWWSYY and CDR2 QGS. The V and J ends lost 0 bases and 4 bases, in that order; junction bases with no gene match: 32. The CDR3 loop spans 24 amino acids.

This clone is medium-sized (0.01 to 0.1%) within its sample. V gene TRDV1 combines with J gene TRDJ1; TRDD2 is a possible D gene (7 bases). Deletions cut 3 bases from V and 2 bases from J, with 28 bases between. Germline lookup yields CDR1 TSWWSYY and CDR2 QGS. CDR3 length: 20 amino acids. CDR3 loop: CALGDLFLRWGSVVTDKLIF. In DNA form, the CDR3 reads TGTGCTCTTGGGGACCTTTTCCTACGGTGGGGATCCGTCGTTACCGATAAACTCATCTTT.

With regard to this clone: A far larger clone is off by one base, so a read error is likely. The gene calls are TRDV1 and TRDJ1, with 12 positions matching TRDD3. The CDR3 runs to 24 residues. Germline CDR1 reads TSWWSYY; CDR2 reads QGS. CDR3 bases: TGTGCTCCTGGGGAAAAGGCGGGACTTCCTACCCGTACTGGGGGATACCGGGTCGCCGATAAACTCATCTTT. Translating it yields CAPGEKAGLPTRTGGYRVADKLIF.

This clone has a handful of counts. This may stem from a read error, because a much larger clone lies one nucleotide away. The chain carries TRDV1 and TRDJ1, with D possibly matching TRDD3 (6 bases). Trimming pared 1 base from V and 0 bases from J, leaving 27 bases between. This CDR3 is 21 amino acids long. The V gene's germline CDR1 is TSWWSYY and CDR2 QGS. The CDR3 region has the DNA TGTGCTCTTGGGGAACATTCTGACTTCCCCTGGGGTACTCCCGACACCGATAAACTCATCTTT. It specifies CALGEHSDFPWGTPDTDKLIF.

Judged by abundance, this clone is large. The V and J genes are TRDV1 and TRDJ3; 11 nucleotides match TRDD3. Germline CDR1 and CDR2: TSWWSYY and QGS. Losses at the gene ends were 1 base for V and 0 bases for J; bases not matched to a gene: 14. This CDR3 contains 23 residues. DNA of the CDR3: TGTGCTCTTGGGGAACCCGTATACTGGGGGATAAAGCCGACCTCCTGGGACACCCGACAGATGTTTTTC. The encoded protein is CALGEPVYWGIKPTSWDTRQMFF.

For this clone: Other DNA sequences from this sample encode an identical CDR3 as well. The chain joins TRDV2 to TRDJ2, with D hard to call. This CDR3 spans 14 amino acids. The V and J ends lost 5 bases and 0 bases respectively, with 9 bases between them. Germline values: CDR1 GEAIGNYY, CDR2 EKD. The CDR3: CACGDLTLTAQLFF. CDR3 in DNA: TGTGCCTGTGGCGATCTCACTTTGACAGCACAACTCTTCTTT.

Only a few counts were recorded for this clone. V usage is TRDV2 and J usage is TRDJ1; 8 bases are a match to TRDD3. Germline V gives CDR1 GEAIGNYY, CDR2 EKD. V dropped 3 bases and J dropped 0; count of bases not matched to a gene: 32. The CDR3 contains 24 residues. CDR3 in amino acids: CACDVVSIGLNVVEGYGDTDKLIF. The CDR3 nucleotides read TGTGCCTGTGACGTTGTCTCCATCGGACTGAATGTGGTTGAGGGATACGGGGACACCGATAAACTCATCTTT.